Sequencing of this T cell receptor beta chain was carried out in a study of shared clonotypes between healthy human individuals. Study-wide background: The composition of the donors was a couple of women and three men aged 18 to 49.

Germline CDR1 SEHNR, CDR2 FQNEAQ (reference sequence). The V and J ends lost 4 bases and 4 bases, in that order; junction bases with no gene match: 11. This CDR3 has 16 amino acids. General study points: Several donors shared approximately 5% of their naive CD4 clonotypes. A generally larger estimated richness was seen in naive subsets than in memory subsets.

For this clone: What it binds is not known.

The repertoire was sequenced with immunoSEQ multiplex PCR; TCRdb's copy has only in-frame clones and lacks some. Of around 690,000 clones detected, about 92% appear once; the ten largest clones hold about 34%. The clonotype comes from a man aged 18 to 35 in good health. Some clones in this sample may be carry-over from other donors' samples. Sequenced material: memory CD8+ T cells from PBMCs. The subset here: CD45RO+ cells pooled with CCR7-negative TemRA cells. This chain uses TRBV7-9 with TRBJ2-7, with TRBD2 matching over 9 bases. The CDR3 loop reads CASSSTGLAPLYEQYF. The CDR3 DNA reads TGTGCCAGCAGCTCCACCGGACTAGCGCCCTTATACGAGCAGTACTTC.